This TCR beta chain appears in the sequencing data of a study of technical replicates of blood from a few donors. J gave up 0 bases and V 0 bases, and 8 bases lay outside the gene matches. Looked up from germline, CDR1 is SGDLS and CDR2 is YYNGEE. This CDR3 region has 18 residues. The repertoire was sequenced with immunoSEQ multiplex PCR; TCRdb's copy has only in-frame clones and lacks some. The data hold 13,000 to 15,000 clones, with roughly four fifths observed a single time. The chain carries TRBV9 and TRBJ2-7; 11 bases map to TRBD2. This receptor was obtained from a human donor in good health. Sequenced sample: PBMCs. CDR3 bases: TGTGCCAGCAGCGTAGTCGGACTAGCGGGCCAGGGCTCCTACGAGCAGTACTTC. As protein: CASSVVGLAGQGSYEQYF.